The present entry profiles one TCR beta chain with its context. Its antigen remains unknown. This specimen belongs to a study of response to subunit inactivated influenza vaccine. Regarding the study as a whole: The authors suggested that few new T cells are recruited per seasonal influenza vaccination.

TCRdb recomputed calls from the RT-PCR reads with MiXCR, one row per CDR3 protein. The table records 650,000 to 800,000 distinct CDR3 sequences, approximately 15% of them present only once. This clonotype was obtained from a man in his fifties or sixties who received an inactivated influenza vaccine. The sequences come from PBMCs from blood, collected about 14 days before vaccination.

In nucleotides, the CDR3 is TGTGCCAGCACCCTAAGTTCTGCCAGGCAAGAGACCCAGTACTTC. It translates to CASTLSSARQETQYF. The chain links TRBV7-2 to TRBJ2-5; D remains unclear. Looked up from germline, CDR1 is SGHTA and CDR2 is FQGNSA. V gave up 7 bases and J gave up 2 bases, with 17 bases separating them. The CDR3 has 15 amino acids.